The clone carrying this T cell receptor (beta chain) was counted only a few times. Its antigen remains unknown. The sample comes from a study of response to subunit inactivated influenza vaccine. Study results and limitations: Authors proposed each seasonal influenza vaccination draws in few new T cells.

TCRdb passed the RT-PCR reads through MiXCR, listing each CDR3 protein once. The profile shows around 580,000 distinct CDR3 sequences, less than 15% of them singletons. This receptor was taken from a man aged 50-59 years who received an inactivated influenza vaccine. The material was PBMCs from blood, obtained approximately 12 days after vaccination.

CDR3 sequence: CASSTGTGRQETQYF. Here the CDR3 DNA reads TGTGCCAGTAGTACCGGGACAGGAAGACAAGAGACCCAGTACTTC. This sequence joins TRBV19 and TRBJ2-5; TRBD1 matches 8 bases. This CDR3 is built from 15 residues. Germline CDR1 and CDR2: LNHDA and SQIVND (reference sequence). J lost 2 bases, V lost 4 bases, and 6 bases had no gene match.